This paragraph reports one TCR beta chain. This specimen belongs to a study of CD8 T cells in Susac syndrome. Reverse transcription of about 0.5 to 1 ug RNA was performed with random hexamers. TCRdb re-derived calls from the immunoSEQ multiplex PCR reads in MiXCR, one entry per CDR3 protein. The data hold roughly 150,000 distinct CDR3 sequences, with around 95% observed a single time. CDR1 is SGHRS and CDR2 is YFSETQ in the germline V gene. V lost 0 bases and J 7 bases, leaving 7 bases between the germline ends. The CDR3 totals 12 residues. High-throughput TCR beta sequencing covered peripheral CD8+ and CD4+ T cells.

The chain has TRBV5-1 and TRBJ1-2; unclear D gene. Specimen: CD4+ T cells from PBMCs. The receptor comes from a human donor with Susac syndrome. The chain's CDR3 is CASSLDGSGYTF. The CDR3 nucleotides are TGCGCCAGCAGCTTGGATGGGTCTGGCTACACCTTC.